The 18 T cell receptor beta chains presented below share a single source sample, sequenced in a study of metastatic and nonmetastatic thyroid tumors (TCRdb year 2020). None of the patients had been given any treatment before thyroid surgery. Receptor libraries were prepared by PCR. The sequencer listed for this sample is Illumina HiSeq 4000. In TCRdb, the public reads were trimmed at Q25 with fastp and aligned with MiXCR, with productive beta chains retained. The sample table contains about 92,000 clones; only one count was recorded for about 15% of them. Of the sample, 3% to 4.5% is held by the ten largest clones. Sequences were obtained from blood. The receptors come from a female donor with papillary thyroid cancer or a benign thyroid nodule (not recorded which). Some clones in this sample may be carry-over from other donors' samples.

This clone was seen only a few times. Lacking the conserved final phenylalanine or tryptophan, this CDR3 likely reflects a read error. The rearrangement uses TRBV6-9 and TRBJ1-1, with no clear D. V lost 2 bases and J lost 4, with 11 bases in between. This CDR3 is built from 14 residues. Germline loops: CDR1 MNHGY, CDR2 SVAAGI. The CDR3 region is CASSYVSGCTEAFL. The CDR3 coding sequence is TGTGCCAGCAGTTATGTCTCGGGATGCACTGAAGCTTTCCTT.

This clone appeared a few times. This sequence joins TRBV6-1 and TRBJ1-6; D remains unclear. The V gene lost 2 bases and the J gene lost 14 bases, with 13 bases spanning the gap. The germline gives CDR1 MNHNS, CDR2 SASEGT. The CDR3 has 13 residues. CDR3 sequence reads: CASSESEGKTLHF. The DNA of the CDR3 is TGTGCCAGCAGTGAATCAGAGGGAAAGACCCTCCACTTT.

This clone was picked up many times. The chain employs TRBV20-1 and TRBJ1-1, with a possible D match to TRBD1 (6 bases). The ends were cut back, 5 bases at V and 5 bases at J, with 18 bases in the middle. Germline-derived CDR1 and CDR2 are DFQATT and SNEGSKA (reference sequence). CDR3 size: 14 residues. CDR3 nucleotides: TGCAGTGCTGTGAGCGGGGGCGGGGATACTGAAGCTTTCTTT. Protein product: CSAVSGGGDTEAFF.

At least ten counts were recorded for this clone. The chain couples TRBV5-1 to TRBJ1-4; TRBD1 matches 7 bases. This CDR3 contains 15 residues. Trimming removed 3 bases from V and 5 bases from J; junction bases left unmatched: 7. Germline values: CDR1 SGHRS, CDR2 YFSETQ. CDR3 coding DNA: TGCGCCAGCAGCTACACAGGGGCCATAAATGAAAAACTGTTTTTT. Translated: CASSYTGAINEKLFF.

This clone was counted many times. The chain joins TRBV2 to TRBJ1-2; D ambiguous. This CDR3 is 15 amino acids long. V lost 4 bases and J 0 bases, leaving 12 bases between the germline ends. Germline V gene sequence: CDR1 SNHLY, CDR2 FYNNEI. DNA of the CDR3: TGTGCCAGCAGTGGAGGACGGTACGCTAACTATGGCTACACCTTC. Amino acids: CASSGGRYANYGYTF.

The chain uses TRBV30 and TRBJ1-2; D uncertain. Germline V CDR1 and CDR2: GTSNPN, SVGIG (reference sequence). V dropped 4 bases and J dropped 5 bases, with 14 bases sitting between them. The CDR3 is 13 amino acids. This CDR3 is CAWTTRTWYGYTF. For the CDR3, the DNA is TGTGCCTGGACCACCAGGACCTGGTATGGCTACACCTTC.

This clone was detected ten times or more. CDR3 residues: CASTPTGPGELFF. The CDR3 bases are TGTGCCAGTACCCCCACAGGGCCCGGGGAGCTGTTTTTT. The chain couples TRBV19 to TRBJ2-2, with a possible D match to TRBD1 (6 bases). The CDR3 has 13 amino acids. Trimming removed 7 bases at V and 6 bases at J, with 12 bases between. CDR1 is LNHDA, CDR2 SQIVND, per germline (reference sequence).

This clone has only a few counts. V gene TRBV5-4 combines with J gene TRBJ2-1, with TRBD1 identical over 7 bases. Trimming took 0 bases from V and 2 from J; bases not matched to a gene: 2. The CDR3 totals 15 residues. From germline, CDR1 is SGHNT and CDR2 YYREEE (reference sequence). CDR3 nucleotides: TGTGCCAGCAGCTTGGATCAGGGGGCCTACAATGAGCAGTTCTTC. As protein: CASSLDQGAYNEQFF.

This clone was found a few times. Relative to the germline gene, one junction end is altered; a read error may explain this. This rearrangement joins TRBV24-1 to TRBJ2-7; TRBD1 agrees at 8 bases. The germline V gene encodes CDR1 KGHDR and CDR2 SFDVKD. This CDR3 has 11 amino acids. The CDR3 sequence is CATSDSRTGIF. CDR3 nucleotide sequence: TGTGCCACCAGTGATTCTCGGACAGGGATTTTC.

This clone came up many times. The J gene is TRBJ1-5, the V gene TRBV28; possible D gene TRBD1, 5 bases. The CDR3 is 16 amino acids. The ends were cut back, 6 bases at V and 7 bases at J, with 22 bases in the middle. Germline V gene lookup returns CDR1 MDHEN and CDR2 SYDVKM. CDR3 DNA sequence: TGTGCCAGCAGCCGAAGAGAACAGGTAGGGTCACAGCCCCAGCATTTT. Translated, it gives CASSRREQVGSQPQHF.

This clone was observed at least ten times. J is TRBJ2-2 and V is TRBV5-1; TRBD2 is a possible D gene (6 bases). Germline V lookup: CDR1 SGHRS, CDR2 YFSETQ. Between the trimmed V and J ends, which lost 2 bases and 4 bases, there was a span of 12 bases. The CDR3 is 15 amino acids. The CDR3 sequence: CASSFGTSTTGELFF. CDR3 DNA sequence: TGCGCCAGCAGCTTCGGGACTTCGACCACCGGGGAGCTGTTTTTT.

Concerning this clone itself: No conserved phenylalanine or tryptophan is present at the end of the CDR3, so a read error is the likely explanation. The chain combines TRBV3-1 with TRBJ1-1, with 7 positions matching TRBD1. This CDR3 region has 15 residues. V was clipped by 4 bases and J by 6 bases; unmatched bases: 11. Per germline, CDR1 LGHDT and CDR2 YNNKEL (reference sequence). The CDR3 DNA reads TGTGCCAGCAGCCTAACAGGGGCAATCTCCCCTGAAGCTTTCCTT. This codes for CASSLTGAISPEAFL.

This clone has just a few counts. A much larger clonotype is one base distant, so this may be a read error. This chain connects TRBV29-1 to TRBJ2-1; tentative D call: TRBD2 (6 bases). In germline, CDR1 is SQVTM, CDR2 ANQGSEA. Trimming took off 7 bases at V and 1 base at J, with 11 bases between the two ends. The CDR3 has 13 residues. Written as DNA, the CDR3 is TGCAGCGCTATTGGGGGGTCCTACAATGAGCAGTTCTTC. This encodes CSAIGGSYNEQFF.

V gene TRBV20-1 combines with J gene TRBJ1-2; no firm D call. The germline V gene has CDR1 DFQATT and CDR2 SNEGSKA (reference sequence). Trimming removed 0 bases at V and 13 bases at J, with 27 bases between. The CDR3 length is 16 residues. The CDR3: CSARDPGKGLLGGGTF. The CDR3 DNA follows: TGCAGTGCTAGAGACCCGGGGAAGGGTTTGCTTGGAGGAGGCACCTTC.

On this clone: Different DNA sequences within this sample yield the same CDR3. The rearrangement uses TRBV28 and TRBJ2-5, with D maybe TRBD1 (5 bases). Germline V gives CDR1 MDHEN, CDR2 SYDVKM. The CDR3 length is 17 residues. V gave up 6 bases and J gave up 4 bases, with 24 bases separating them. The CDR3 is CASSPLFRGGWVETQYF. CDR3 DNA sequence: TGTGCCAGCAGCCCACTTTTTAGGGGCGGTTGGGTAGAGACCCAGTACTTC.

This clone came up many times. J is TRBJ2-6 and V is TRBV6-7; D may be TRBD2 (7 bases). TRBV6-7 is an ORF; its function is uncertain. Between the trimmed V and J ends, which lost 2 bases and 0 bases, there was a span of 23 bases. This CDR3 contains 21 residues. The CDR3 nucleotides read TGTGCCAGCAGTTACCCAAGCCGGGGGGCGCACACATCCTCTGGGGCCAACGTCCTGACTTTC. It codes for CASSYPSRGAHTSSGANVLTF.

In regard to this clone: A much more abundant neighbour one base away suggests this may be a read error. V usage is TRBV27 and J usage is TRBJ2-5; D call uncertain. The CDR3 is 14 amino acids. Germline V gives CDR1 MNHEY, CDR2 SMNVEV (reference sequence). The CDR3 spells CDSSLGARQETQYF. The DNA of the CDR3 is TGTGACAGCAGCTTAGGAGCGCGACAAGAGACCCAGTACTTC.

About this clone itself: Possible read error: a much larger clone is one base away. The chain uses TRBV20-1 and TRBJ2-3, with 9 bases matching TRBD2. Germline values: CDR1 DFQATT, CDR2 SNEGSKA (reference sequence). The CDR3 sequence is 15 residues long. CDR3 region: CSARWAGGPTGTQYF. DNA for the CDR3: TGCAGTGCCAGATGGGCGGGGGGGCCAACAGGTACGCAGTATTTT.